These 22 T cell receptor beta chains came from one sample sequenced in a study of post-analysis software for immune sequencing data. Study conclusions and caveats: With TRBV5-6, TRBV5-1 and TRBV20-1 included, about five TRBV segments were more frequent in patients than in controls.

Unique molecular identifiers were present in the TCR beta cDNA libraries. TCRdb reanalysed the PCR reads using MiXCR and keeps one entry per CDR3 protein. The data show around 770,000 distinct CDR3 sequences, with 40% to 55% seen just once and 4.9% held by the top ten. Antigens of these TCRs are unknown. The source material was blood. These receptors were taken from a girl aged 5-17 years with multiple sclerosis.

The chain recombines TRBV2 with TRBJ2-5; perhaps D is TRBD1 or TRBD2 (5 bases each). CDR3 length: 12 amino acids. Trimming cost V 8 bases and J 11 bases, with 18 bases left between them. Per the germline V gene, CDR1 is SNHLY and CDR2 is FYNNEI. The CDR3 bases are TGTGCCAGCCGTGGGGGAATCTGGGAGCAGTACTTC. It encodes CASRGGIWEQYF.

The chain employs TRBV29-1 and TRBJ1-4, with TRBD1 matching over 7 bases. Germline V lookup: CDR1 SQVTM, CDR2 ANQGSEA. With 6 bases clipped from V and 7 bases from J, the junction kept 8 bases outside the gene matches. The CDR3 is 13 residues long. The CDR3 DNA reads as TGCAGCGTAGTGGGGGACAGTGTTGAAAAACTGTTTTTT. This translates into CSVVGDSVEKLFF.

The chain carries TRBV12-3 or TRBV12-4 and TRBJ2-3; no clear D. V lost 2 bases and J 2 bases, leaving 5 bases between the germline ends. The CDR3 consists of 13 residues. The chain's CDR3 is CASSLFTTDTQYF. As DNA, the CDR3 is TGTGCCAGCAGTTTATTTACCACAGATACGCAGTATTTT.

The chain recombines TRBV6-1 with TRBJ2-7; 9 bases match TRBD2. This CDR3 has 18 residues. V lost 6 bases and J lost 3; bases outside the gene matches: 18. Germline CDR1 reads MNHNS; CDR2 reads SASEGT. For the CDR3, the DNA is TGTGCCAGCAGCCGCCTGACTAGCGGAACGGGTAGTATCTACGAGCAGTACTTC. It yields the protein CASSRLTSGTGSIYEQYF.

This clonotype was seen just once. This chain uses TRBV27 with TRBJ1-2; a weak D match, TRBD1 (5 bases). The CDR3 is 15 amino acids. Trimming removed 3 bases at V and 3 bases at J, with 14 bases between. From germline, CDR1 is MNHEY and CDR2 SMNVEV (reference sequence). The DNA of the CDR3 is TGTGCCAGCAGTTTCCGGACAATAGGGGACTATGGCTACACCTTC. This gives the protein CASSFRTIGDYGYTF.

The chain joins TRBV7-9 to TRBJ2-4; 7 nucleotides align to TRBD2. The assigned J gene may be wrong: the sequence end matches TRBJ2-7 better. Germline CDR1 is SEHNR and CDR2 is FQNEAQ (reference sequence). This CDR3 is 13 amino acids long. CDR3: CASPSGGHYEQYF. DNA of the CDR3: TGTGCCTCACCCTCGGGAGGCCACTACGAGCAGTACTTC.

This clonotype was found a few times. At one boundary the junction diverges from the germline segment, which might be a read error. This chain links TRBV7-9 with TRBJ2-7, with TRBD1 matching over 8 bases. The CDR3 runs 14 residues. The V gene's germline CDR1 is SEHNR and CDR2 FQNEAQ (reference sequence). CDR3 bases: TGTGCCGGCAGCTTAGGATGGGACAGGTCCGAGCAGTACTTC. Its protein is CAGSLGWDRSEQYF.

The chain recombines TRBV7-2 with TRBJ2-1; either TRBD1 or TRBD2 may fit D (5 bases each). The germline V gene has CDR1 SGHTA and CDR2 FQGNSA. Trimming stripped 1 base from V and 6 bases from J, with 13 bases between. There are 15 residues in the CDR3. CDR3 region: CASSLEGAGRNEQFF. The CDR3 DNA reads TGTGCCAGCAGCTTAGAAGGGGCGGGCCGCAATGAGCAGTTCTTC.

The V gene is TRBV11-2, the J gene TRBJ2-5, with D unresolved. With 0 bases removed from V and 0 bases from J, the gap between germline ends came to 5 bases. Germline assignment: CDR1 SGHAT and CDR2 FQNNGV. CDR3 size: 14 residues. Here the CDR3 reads CASSLDKYQETQYF. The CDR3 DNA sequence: TGTGCCAGCAGCTTAGATAAGTACCAAGAGACCCAGTACTTC. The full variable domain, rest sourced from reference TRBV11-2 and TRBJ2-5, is EAGVAQSPRYKIIEKRQSVAFWCNPISGHATLYWYQQILGQGPKLLIQFQNNGVVDDSQLPKDRFSAERLKGVDSTLKIQPAKLEDSAVYLCASSLDKYQETQYFGPGTRLLVL.

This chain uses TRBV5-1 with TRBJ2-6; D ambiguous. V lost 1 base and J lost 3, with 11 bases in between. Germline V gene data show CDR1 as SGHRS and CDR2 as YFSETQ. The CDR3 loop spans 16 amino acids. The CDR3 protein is CASSLIGEGGANVLTF. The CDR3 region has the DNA TGCGCCAGCAGCTTGATTGGGGAAGGTGGGGCCAACGTCCTGACTTTC.

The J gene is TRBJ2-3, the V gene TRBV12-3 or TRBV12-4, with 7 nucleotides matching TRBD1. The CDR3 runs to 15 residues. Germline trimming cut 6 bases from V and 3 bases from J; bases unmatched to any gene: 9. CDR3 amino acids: CASSRETGITDTQYF. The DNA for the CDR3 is TGTGCCAGCAGCCGCGAGACAGGGATTACAGATACGCAGTATTTT.

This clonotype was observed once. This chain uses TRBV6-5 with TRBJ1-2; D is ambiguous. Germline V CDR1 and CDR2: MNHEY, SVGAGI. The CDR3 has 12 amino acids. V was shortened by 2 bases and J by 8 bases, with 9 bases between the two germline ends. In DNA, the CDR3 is TGTGCCAGCAGTTACACCGGCGGGGGCTACACCTTC. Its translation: CASSYTGGGYTF.

The CDR3 reads CASSLDGRAYEQYF. CDR3 nucleotides: TGTGCCAGCAGCTTAGACGGGAGGGCTTACGAGCAGTACTTC. The V gene is TRBV11-2, the J gene TRBJ2-7; TRBD2 agrees at 8 bases. This CDR3 has 14 residues. Germline-derived CDR1 and CDR2 are SGHAT and FQNNGV. V dropped 0 bases and J dropped 4; count of bases not matched to a gene: 2.

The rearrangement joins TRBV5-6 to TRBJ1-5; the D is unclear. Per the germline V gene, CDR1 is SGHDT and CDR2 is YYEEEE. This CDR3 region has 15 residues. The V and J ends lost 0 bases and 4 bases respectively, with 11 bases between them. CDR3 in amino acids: CASSLAGSSNQPQHF. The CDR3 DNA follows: TGTGCCAGCAGCTTGGCCGGGTCTTCAAATCAGCCCCAGCATTTT.

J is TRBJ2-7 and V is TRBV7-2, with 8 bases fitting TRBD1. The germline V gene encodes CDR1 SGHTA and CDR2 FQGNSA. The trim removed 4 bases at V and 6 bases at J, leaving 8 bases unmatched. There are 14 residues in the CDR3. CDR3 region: CASSSSGGMGEQYF. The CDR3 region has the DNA TGTGCCAGCAGCTCATCAGGGGGCATGGGCGAGCAGTACTTC.

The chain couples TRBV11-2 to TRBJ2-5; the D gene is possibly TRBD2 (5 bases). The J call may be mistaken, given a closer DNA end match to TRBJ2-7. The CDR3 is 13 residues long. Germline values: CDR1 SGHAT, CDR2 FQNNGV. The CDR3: CASSHGLTYEQYF. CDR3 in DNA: TGTGCCAGCAGCCATGGACTTACCTACGAGCAGTACTTC.

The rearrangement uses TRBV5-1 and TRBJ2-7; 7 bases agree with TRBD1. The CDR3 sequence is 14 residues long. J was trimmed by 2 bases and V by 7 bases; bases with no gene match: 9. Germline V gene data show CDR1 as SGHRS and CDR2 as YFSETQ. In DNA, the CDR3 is TGCGCCAGCGGAACCTGGGGACAGACCTACGAGCAGTACTTC. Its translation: CASGTWGQTYEQYF.

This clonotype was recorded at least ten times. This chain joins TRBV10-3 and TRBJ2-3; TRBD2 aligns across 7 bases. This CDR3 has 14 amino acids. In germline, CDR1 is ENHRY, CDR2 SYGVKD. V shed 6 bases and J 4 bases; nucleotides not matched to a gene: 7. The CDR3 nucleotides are TGTGCCATCAGCCGCGGGAGTACCGCAGATACGCAGTATTTT. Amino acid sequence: CAISRGSTADTQYF.

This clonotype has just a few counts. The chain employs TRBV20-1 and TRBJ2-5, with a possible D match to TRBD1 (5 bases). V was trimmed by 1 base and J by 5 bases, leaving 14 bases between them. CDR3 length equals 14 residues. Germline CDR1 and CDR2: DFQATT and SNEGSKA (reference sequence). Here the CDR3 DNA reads TGCAGTGCTAGAGTGATGACTGGGGCGGAGACCCAGTACTTC. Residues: CSARVMTGAETQYF.

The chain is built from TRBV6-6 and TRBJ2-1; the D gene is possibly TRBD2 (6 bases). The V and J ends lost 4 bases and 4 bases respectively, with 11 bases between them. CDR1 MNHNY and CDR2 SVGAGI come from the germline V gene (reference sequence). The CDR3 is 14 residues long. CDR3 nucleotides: TGTGCCAGCAGTTCGGGACTCAATTACAATGAGCAGTTCTTC. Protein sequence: CASSSGLNYNEQFF.

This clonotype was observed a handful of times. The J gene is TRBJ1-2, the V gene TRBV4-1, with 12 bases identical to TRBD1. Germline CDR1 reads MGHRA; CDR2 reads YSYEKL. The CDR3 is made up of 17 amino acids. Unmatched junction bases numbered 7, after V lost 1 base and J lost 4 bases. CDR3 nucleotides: TGCGCCAGCAGCCAAGGGGACAGGGGGCTGTCAGTCTATGGCTACACCTTC. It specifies CASSQGDRGLSVYGYTF.

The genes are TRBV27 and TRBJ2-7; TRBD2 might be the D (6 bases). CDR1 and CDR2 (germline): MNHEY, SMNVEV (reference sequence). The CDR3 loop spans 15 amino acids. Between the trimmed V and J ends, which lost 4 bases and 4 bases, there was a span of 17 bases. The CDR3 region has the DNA TGTGCCAGCAGTTCGACGGGAGCAGGAACGTACGAGCAGTACTTC. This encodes CASSSTGAGTYEQYF.